This T cell receptor beta chain stems from a study of cytotoxic CD8 clonotypes in ibrutinib-treated CLL. Study context: Responses comprised around 24 partial and 2 complete; at median around six years, roughly 15 remained remitted and roughly 12 progressed. The study, taken as a whole, reports: Higher clonality was seen at ibrutinib response and a return toward baseline at progression.

Method: immunoSEQ multiplex PCR; TCRdb's copy keeps in-frame clones and lacks some. The data contain around 29,000 clones, over 55% of them singletons. This clone was observed a few times. Its antigen is unknown. The source was PBMCs, collected after 24 months of ibrutinib treatment. This clonotype originated in a human donor with chronic lymphocytic leukemia.

This chain's CDR3 is CASSVRDREAFF. The CDR3 DNA reads TGTGCCAGCAGTGTAAGGGACAGAGAAGCTTTCTTT. V usage is TRBV25-1 and J usage is TRBJ1-1; TRBD1 agrees at 7 bases. The V segment lost 4 bases and the J segment 8 bases; nucleotides outside the gene matches: 4. Germline V lookup: CDR1 MGHDK, CDR2 SYGVNS. The CDR3 is made up of 12 amino acids.